A single TCR beta chain is shown here with its context. Its cognate antigen is unknown. The sample originates from a study of radiotherapy plus CTLA-4 blockade in lung cancer. For the study at large: Disease control was present in under 35% of patients, and objective responses in about 19%. General study findings and limits: Radiotherapy with ipilimumab was followed by blood expansion of tumor-derived clones.

Libraries were prepared by immunoSEQ multiplex PCR; TCRdb keeps only in-frame clonotypes and omits some of them. The profile shows about 120,000 clones, 75% to 90% of them singletons. The CDR3 loop spans 13 amino acids. Trimming cost V 2 bases and J 4 bases, with 6 bases left between them. Per germline, CDR1 MNHEY and CDR2 SMNVEV (reference sequence). The rearrangement uses TRBV27 and TRBJ2-4; D may be TRBD1 (5 bases). This specimen was peripheral blood, taken from a patient treated with radiotherapy plus ipilimumab. The receptor comes from a human donor with non-small cell lung cancer that progressed on radiotherapy plus ipilimumab. The CDR3 DNA reads TGTGCCAGCAGTTTAGGACAAAAAAACATTCAGTACTTC. It codes for CASSLGQKNIQYF.